These 27 T cell receptor beta chains came from one sample sequenced in a study of T cell responses to AZD1222 COVID-19 vaccine. TCRdb's copy holds only in-frame clones and misses some; the assay was immunoSEQ multiplex PCR. Of approximately 150,000 clones listed, 93% are singletons. The sequencing here drew on peripheral blood, taken after recovery from COVID-19. These receptors were taken from an adult who had recovered from COVID-19.

The chain uses TRBV19 and TRBJ1-5; D possibly corresponds to TRBD1 (5 bases). This CDR3 is 15 amino acids long. Germline V gives CDR1 LNHDA, CDR2 SQIVND (reference sequence). Trimming stripped 4 bases from V and 5 bases from J, with 15 bases between. In DNA, the CDR3 is TGTGCCAGTAGTACTACGACAGTACAGTATCAGCCCCAGCATTTT. Amino acids: CASSTTTVQYQPQHF. The full variable domain, its missing parts supplied by reference TRBV19 and TRBJ1-5, is DGGITQSPKYLFRKEGQNVTLSCEQNLNHDAMYWYRQDPGQGLRLIYYSQIVNDFQKGDIAEGYSVSREKKESFPLTVTSAQKNPTAFYLCASSTTTVQYQPQHFGDGTRLSIL.

The J gene is TRBJ1-6, the V gene TRBV5-1, with D perhaps TRBD1 (5 bases). Germline V gene data show CDR1 as SGHRS and CDR2 as YFSETQ. This CDR3 is 16 amino acids long. V was trimmed by 4 bases and J by 5 bases, leaving 16 bases between them. This CDR3 is CASSPGPRANNSPLHF. CDR3 DNA sequence: TGCGCCAGCAGCCCCGGACCCAGGGCCAATAATTCACCCCTCCACTTT.

This chain connects TRBV5-1 to TRBJ2-1; TRBD2 matches 10 bases. CDR1 and CDR2 from the germline V gene are SGHRS and YFSETQ. Trimming removed 4 bases from V and 8 bases from J; junction bases left unmatched: 9. The CDR3 consists of 15 residues. DNA of the CDR3: TGCGCCAGCAGCAACTTAGCGGGAGGATCGGATGAGCAGTTCTTC. This gives the protein CASSNLAGGSDEQFF.

J is TRBJ1-1 and V is TRBV10-1; D not certain. V lost 0 bases and J lost 1, with 6 bases in between. The CDR3 length is 14 residues. Germline V gene lookup returns CDR1 WNHNN and CDR2 SYGVQD (reference sequence). CDR3 DNA: TGCGCCAGCAGTGAGTCGCCATGGAACACTGAAGCTTTCTTT. It is translated as CASSESPWNTEAFF.

V is TRBV5-6 and J is TRBJ2-3, with 10 bases fitting TRBD2. The CDR3 loop spans 15 amino acids. V lost 0 bases, J lost 4 bases, and 2 bases stayed unmatched. Germline assignment: CDR1 SGHDT and CDR2 YYEEEE. The CDR3 is CASSLVAGGADTQYF. CDR3 nucleotides: TGTGCCAGCAGCTTGGTAGCGGGAGGAGCAGATACGCAGTATTTT.

The chain couples TRBV6-5 to TRBJ2-2; possible D gene TRBD1, 6 bases. In germline, CDR1 is MNHEY, CDR2 SVGAGI. The V end was cut by 6 bases, the J end by 4 bases, with 15 bases between. The CDR3 consists of 15 residues. CDR3 amino acids: CASRATGLITGELFF. The CDR3 DNA reads as TGTGCCAGCAGAGCTACAGGGCTAATCACCGGGGAGCTGTTTTTT.

This chain connects TRBV27 to TRBJ1-2; 7 nucleotides align to TRBD1. The CDR3 has 14 amino acids. The J segment lost 5 bases and the V segment lost 6 bases, leaving 9 bases of the junction unmatched. Germline CDR1 is MNHEY and CDR2 is SMNVEV (reference sequence). CDR3 loop: CASSSRTGEYGYTF. The CDR3 nucleotides are TGTGCCAGCAGCTCCCGGACAGGTGAATATGGCTACACCTTC.

This chain links TRBV6-1 with TRBJ2-7; 10 bases line up with TRBD1. This CDR3 is built from 14 residues. Germline assignment: CDR1 MNHNS and CDR2 SASEGT. With V trimmed by 1 base and J by 3 bases, 0 bases remained unmatched. The CDR3 loop is CASSEGTGGYEQYF. DNA of the CDR3: TGTGCCAGCAGTGAAGGGACAGGGGGCTACGAGCAGTACTTC.

The rearrangement links TRBV30 to TRBJ2-2; D gene ambiguous. The CDR3 runs to 14 residues. V was clipped by 0 bases and J by 1 base, with 6 bases between them. Germline values: CDR1 GTSNPN, CDR2 SVGIG (reference sequence). The CDR3 spells CAWSVVRNTGELFF. CDR3 bases: TGTGCCTGGAGTGTGGTCAGGAACACCGGGGAGCTGTTTTTT.

The chain combines TRBV5-1 with TRBJ2-7; possible D gene TRBD2, 6 bases. CDR1 is SGHRS, CDR2 YFSETQ, per germline. This CDR3 comprises 15 residues. Trimming cost V 1 base and J 0 bases, with 11 bases left between them. This chain's CDR3 is CASSLMAGSSYEQYF. The CDR3 DNA is TGCGCCAGCAGCTTGATGGCGGGGAGCTCCTACGAGCAGTACTTC.

The chain carries TRBV7-9 and TRBJ2-7; 10 bases align to TRBD2. The CDR3 has 15 residues. V dropped 2 bases and J dropped 3; count of bases not matched to a gene: 4. The germline gives CDR1 SEHNR, CDR2 FQNEAQ (reference sequence). The CDR3 is CASSLSGGVLYEQYF. The CDR3 nucleotides read TGTGCCAGCAGCTTAAGCGGGGGGGTTCTCTACGAGCAGTACTTC.

The genes are TRBV18 and TRBJ1-3; no definite D call. Germline V CDR1 and CDR2: KGHSH, LQKENI. Between the trimmed V and J ends, which lost 2 bases and 2 bases, there was a span of 10 bases. The CDR3 extends over 15 amino acids. This CDR3 reads CASSPSADAGNTIYF. CDR3 nucleotides: TGTGCCAGCTCACCATCGGCAGACGCTGGAAACACCATATATTTT.

This clone has only one observation. The V call is TRBV9, the J call TRBJ2-1; 12 bases are a match to TRBD2. The CDR3 sequence is 16 residues long. J was trimmed by 8 bases and V by 6 bases; bases with no gene match: 12. Germline V gene lookup returns CDR1 SGDLS and CDR2 YYNGEE. Here the CDR3 reads CASNPSGRAWVDEQFF. The CDR3 DNA reads as TGTGCCAGCAACCCTAGCGGGAGGGCCTGGGTCGATGAGCAGTTCTTC. Using reference TRBV9 and TRBJ2-1 for the parts outside the CDR3, the full variable domain is DSGVTQTPKHLITATGQRVTLRCSPRSGDLSVYWYQQSLDQGLQFLIQYYNGEERAKGNILERFSAQQFPDLHSELNLSSLELGDSALYFCASNPSGRAWVDEQFFGPGTRLTVL.

The rearrangement joins TRBV14 to TRBJ1-2; D gene unclear. V shed 0 bases and J shed 8 bases, with 10 bases lying between them. The CDR3 is made up of 13 amino acids. The germline V gene has CDR1 SGHDN and CDR2 FVKESK. The CDR3 here is CASSQELREGYTF. The CDR3 bases are TGTGCCAGCAGCCAAGAGCTTAGGGAGGGCTACACCTTC.

This sequence joins TRBV2 and TRBJ1-2; D unclear. Germline CDR1 reads SNHLY; CDR2 reads FYNNEI. This CDR3 contains 14 residues. CDR3: CAQVVVSLAHGYTF. Written as DNA, the CDR3 is TGTGCACAAGTGGTGGTCAGCCTCGCGCATGGCTACACCTTC.

J is TRBJ1-1 and V is TRBV19; D not certain. Germline assignment: CDR1 LNHDA and CDR2 SQIVND (reference sequence). V gave up 2 bases and J gave up 4 bases, with 8 bases separating them. CDR3 length equals 13 residues. The CDR3 DNA sequence: TGTGCCAGTAGTATATCTCATGGCACTGAAGCTTTCTTT. The encoded protein is CASSISHGTEAFF.

Only one count was recorded for this clone. The CDR3 DNA is TGTGCCAGCAGCCAAGAGGGGGAGACCTTCTTT. This encodes CASSQEGETFF. The chain recombines TRBV3-1 (or the pseudogene TRBV3-2) with TRBJ1-1; the D gene is possibly TRBD1 (5 bases). CDR1 LGHDT and CDR2 YNNKEL come from the germline V gene (reference sequence). V was cut by 0 bases and J by 14 bases, with 10 bases left in between. This CDR3 region has 11 residues.

This clone was seen once. V gene TRBV28 combines with J gene TRBJ2-1; 9 bases fit TRBD2. Losses at the gene ends were 4 bases for V and 6 bases for J; bases not matched to a gene: 10. Germline-derived CDR1 and CDR2 are MDHEN and SYDVKM. There are 16 residues in the CDR3. Here the CDR3 DNA reads TGTGCCAGCAGTTACATAGGCCTAGCGGGAACCAATGAGCAGTTCTTC. This gives the protein CASSYIGLAGTNEQFF.

The rearrangement joins TRBV12-3 or TRBV12-4 to TRBJ2-3, with D perhaps matching TRBD1 (5 bases). The CDR3 covers 13 residues. Trimming took 1 base from V and 6 from J, leaving 8 bases between them. CDR3 sequence: CASSLDRMDTQYF. The CDR3 region has the DNA TGTGCCAGCAGTTTAGACAGGATGGATACGCAGTATTTT.

V gene TRBV11-1 combines with J gene TRBJ2-5, with 8 bases aligning to TRBD2. The CDR3 is 15 amino acids. Germline loops: CDR1 SGHAT, CDR2 FQDESV (reference sequence). With 3 bases clipped from V and 4 bases from J, the junction kept 7 bases outside the gene matches. As DNA, the CDR3 is TGTGCCAGCAGCTTCGCCCCGGGGGGGGGAGAGACCCAGTACTTC. Encoded protein: CASSFAPGGGETQYF.

This clone was seen a single time. The rearrangement links TRBV19 to TRBJ1-2; 7 bases agree with TRBD1. With V trimmed by 1 base and J by 4 bases, 9 bases remained unmatched. CDR3 size: 16 residues. The germline V gene encodes CDR1 LNHDA and CDR2 SQIVND (reference sequence). The CDR3 nucleotides are TGTGCCAGTAGTATAGTGGGGACAGATTCTCGCTATGGCTACACCTTC. Translated: CASSIVGTDSRYGYTF.

In DNA, the CDR3 is TGTGCCAGCAGCTCCCCGTTCAGGACAGAGAACACTGAAGCTTTCTTT. This codes for CASSSPFRTENTEAFF. This chain uses TRBV5-5 with TRBJ1-1, with a tentative D call TRBD1 (6 bases). V lost 3 bases to trimming and J lost 1 base, with 16 bases between them. Germline V gives CDR1 SGHKS, CDR2 YYEKEE (reference sequence). The CDR3 has 16 residues. Full variable domain (remainder filled in from reference TRBV5-5 and TRBJ1-1): DAGVTQSPTHLIKTRGQQVTLRCSPISGHKSVSWYQQVLGQGPQFIFQYYEKEERGRGNFPDRFSARQFPNYSSELNVNALLLGDSALYLCASSSPFRTENTEAFFGQGTRLTVV.

Only a few counts were recorded for this clone. The chain uses TRBV7-3 and TRBJ2-7; 8 nucleotides match TRBD1. This CDR3 comprises 15 residues. V shed 5 bases, J shed 0 bases, and the junction held 6 bases outside the gene matches. Germline assignment: CDR1 SGHTA and CDR2 FQGTGA. The CDR3 DNA is TGTGCCAGCAGCGTCCGGGACAGGAGCTCCTACGAGCAGTACTTC. Protein: CASSVRDRSSYEQYF. Full variable domain (outside the CDR3, taken from reference TRBV7-3 and TRBJ2-7): GAGVSQTPSNKVTEKGKYVELRCDPISGHTALYWYRQSLGQGPEFLIYFQGTGAADDSGLPNDRFFAVRPEGSVSTLKIQRTERGDSAVYLCASSVRDRSSYEQYFGPGTRLTVT.

The CDR3 here is CASSPPGLAGYEQYF. Written as DNA, the CDR3 is TGTGCCAGCAGTCCCCCGGGACTAGCGGGCTACGAGCAGTACTTC. The rearrangement uses TRBV28 and TRBJ2-7, with TRBD2 identical over 12 bases. The CDR3 length is 15 residues. Germline CDR1 and CDR2: MDHEN and SYDVKM. V shed 5 bases, J shed 3 bases, and the junction held 5 bases outside the gene matches. Looking up the rest from reference TRBV28 and TRBJ2-7 gives the full variable domain: DVKVTQSSRYLVKRTGEKVFLECVQDMDHENMFWYRQDPGLGLRLIYFSYDVKMKEKGDIPEGYSVSREKKERFSLILESASTNQTSMYLCASSPPGLAGYEQYFGPGTRLTVT.

The chain uses TRBV7-2 and TRBJ1-1; possibly TRBD1 for D (5 bases). V was shortened by 2 bases and J by 6 bases, with 10 bases between the two germline ends. Looked up from germline, CDR1 is SGHTA and CDR2 is FQGNSA. CDR3 length: 13 residues. As DNA, the CDR3 is TGTGCCAGCAGCTTACAGGTGGGGGCTGAAGCTTTCTTT. It encodes CASSLQVGAEAFF.

The gene calls are TRBV30 and TRBJ1-5; D is uncertain. Trimming removed 3 bases at V and 0 bases at J, with 15 bases between. The CDR3 has 16 residues. Per the germline V gene, CDR1 is GTSNPN and CDR2 is SVGIG (reference sequence). CDR3 protein: CAWRNEAGYSNQPQHF. As DNA, the CDR3 is TGTGCCTGGAGAAATGAAGCAGGATATAGCAATCAGCCCCAGCATTTT.

This chain's CDR3 is CASSLPTGELFF. The CDR3, as DNA: TGTGCCAGCAGTTTACCCACCGGGGAGCTGTTTTTT. The chain joins TRBV27 to TRBJ2-2; D is unresolved. Per the germline V gene, CDR1 is MNHEY and CDR2 is SMNVEV (reference sequence). The V gene lost 2 bases and the J gene lost 4 bases, with 2 bases spanning the gap. CDR3 length: 12 residues.